The 18 T cell receptor beta chains given below trace back to one sample, sequenced in a study of cytomegalovirus exposure and HLA in healthy donors. The PCR employed 60 Vbeta primers together with 13 Jbeta primers. Produced via immunoSEQ multiplex PCR; TCRdb's table is partial and in-frame only. The sample carries approximately 160,000 clones, roughly 80% recorded once. Material for sequencing was PBMCs. All receptors come from a boy under 10 years old in good health and CMV-seronegative.

The gene calls are TRBV19 and TRBJ2-7; possibly TRBD1 for D (6 bases). The germline CDR1 and CDR2 sequences are LNHDA and SQIVND (reference sequence). The CDR3 has 13 residues. Trimming stripped 7 bases from V and 6 bases from J, with 16 bases between. The CDR3 nucleotides are TGTGCCAGTAATCCAGGGGCAGGTTTCGAGCAGTACTTC. It specifies CASNPGAGFEQYF.

Here the CDR3 reads CASSANGVGTTEYGYTF. The CDR3 DNA is TGTGCCAGCAGCGCCAATGGCGTCGGGACAACAGAGTATGGCTACACCTTC. The chain carries TRBV9 and TRBJ1-2, with D tentatively TRBD1 (6 bases). The CDR3 consists of 17 residues. The V and J ends lost 3 bases and 5 bases respectively, with 23 bases between them. The germline gives CDR1 SGDLS, CDR2 YYNGEE. Together with reference TRBV9 and TRBJ1-2, the CDR3 gives the full variable domain: DSGVTQTPKHLITATGQRVTLRCSPRSGDLSVYWYQQSLDQGLQFLIQYYNGEERAKGNILERFSAQQFPDLHSELNLSSLELGDSALYFCASSANGVGTTEYGYTFGSGTRLTVV.

The rearrangement joins TRBV30 to TRBJ2-7; a possible D gene is TRBD2 (7 bases). Germline CDR1 reads GTSNPN; CDR2 reads SVGIG (reference sequence). The CDR3 runs to 14 residues. Trimming pared 1 base from V and 2 bases from J, leaving 12 bases between. The CDR3 reads CAWSGRGLTYEQYF. The CDR3 DNA reads as TGTGCCTGGAGTGGGCGGGGGCTAACCTACGAGCAGTACTTC.

This chain joins TRBV5-1 and TRBJ2-7, with TRBD1 matching 8 bases. Germline values: CDR1 SGHRS, CDR2 YFSETQ. The ends lost 0 bases at V and 1 base at J; junction bases unmatched: 6. This CDR3 is built from 16 residues. CDR3 sequence reads: CASSLEAGGFSYEQYF. CDR3 in DNA: TGCGCCAGCAGCTTGGAGGCAGGGGGCTTTTCCTACGAGCAGTACTTC.

The genes are TRBV7-9 and TRBJ2-7, with D tentatively TRBD1 (6 bases). Germline V CDR1 and CDR2: SEHNR, FQNEAQ (reference sequence). V lost 5 bases, J lost 3 bases, and 8 bases lay in between. This CDR3 has 12 residues. Here the CDR3 DNA reads TGTGCCAGCAGCGAACAGGGCTACGAGCAGTACTTC. Amino acid sequence: CASSEQGYEQYF.

This clone was picked up one time. The gene calls are TRBV6-5 and TRBJ2-7, with 13 bases fitting TRBD2. Germline trimming cut 4 bases from V and 7 bases from J; bases unmatched to any gene: 7. Germline V gene lookup returns CDR1 MNHEY and CDR2 SVGAGI. CDR3 length: 15 amino acids. The CDR3, as DNA: TGTGCCAGCAGTTCGCCCATGGGACTAGCGGGGGAGCAGTACTTC. This gives the protein CASSSPMGLAGEQYF.

The chain uses TRBV12-5 and TRBJ2-7; TRBD1 aligns across 7 bases. V lost 3 bases, J lost 2 bases, and 1 base stayed unmatched. The CDR3 is 13 residues long. Looked up from germline, CDR1 is LGHNT and CDR2 is FRNRAP. The CDR3 bases are TGTGCTAGTGGTTTACAGGGGACCTACGAGCAGTACTTC. Residues: CASGLQGTYEQYF.

The chain joins TRBV5-1 to TRBJ2-3; D is perhaps TRBD1 (6 bases). Per germline, CDR1 SGHRS and CDR2 YFSETQ. Trimming shortened V by 0 bases and J by 0 bases, and 11 bases separated the two germline ends. This CDR3 spans 16 amino acids. This chain's CDR3 is CASSLAGTSSTDTQYF. The CDR3 DNA reads as TGCGCCAGCAGCTTGGCCGGGACATCCAGCACAGATACGCAGTATTTT.

The gene calls are TRBV6-5 and TRBJ2-7; tentatively, D is TRBD1 (6 bases). V was trimmed by 0 bases and J by 4 bases, leaving 10 bases between them. Germline V lookup: CDR1 MNHEY, CDR2 SVGAGI. The CDR3 contains 14 residues. The CDR3 region has the DNA TGTGCCAGCAGTTACTCGTACAGGGAATACGAGCAGTACTTC. This sequence encodes CASSYSYREYEQYF.

This chain connects TRBV7-9 to TRBJ2-7, with D possibly being TRBD1 (6 bases). Trimming stripped 3 bases from V and 3 bases from J, with 12 bases between. The CDR3 extends over 14 amino acids. CDR1 is SEHNR and CDR2 is FQNEAQ in the germline V gene (reference sequence). The CDR3 nucleotides are TGTGCCAGCAGCTTTGGGGGCGAGAACTACGAGCAGTACTTC. Translated, it gives CASSFGGENYEQYF.

This chain uses TRBV4-2 with TRBJ2-1; D is undetermined. CDR1 and CDR2 from the germline V gene are LGHNA and YNFKEQ. The CDR3 extends over 16 amino acids. The V end lost 5 bases, the J end lost 0 bases, and 14 bases lay between the germline ends. The CDR3 is CASSSLPLSSYNEQFF. The CDR3 nucleotides read TGTGCCAGCAGCTCTCTACCCTTAAGCTCCTACAATGAGCAGTTCTTC.

This chain links TRBV5-1 with TRBJ2-1, with 8 bases identical to TRBD2. The CDR3 totals 15 residues. CDR1 and CDR2 (germline): SGHRS, YFSETQ. Trimming cost V 0 bases and J 8 bases; bases outside gene matches: 7. The DNA for the CDR3 is TGCGCCAGCAGCTTGGCCATGAGCGGGAGCGATGAGCAGTTCTTC. It encodes CASSLAMSGSDEQFF.

This sequence joins TRBV30 and TRBJ2-5, with 7 positions matching TRBD1. Gene TRBJ2-7 matches the end of the DNA better, so the J call may be wrong. CDR3 size: 14 residues. Germline CDR1 GTSNPN, CDR2 SVGIG (reference sequence). The CDR3 protein is CAWSLGDRLYEQYF. The DNA of the CDR3 is TGTGCCTGGAGCCTAGGGGACAGACTCTACGAGCAGTACTTC.

This chain uses TRBV18 with TRBJ1-1; D not resolved. V dropped 6 bases and J dropped 5 bases, with 16 bases sitting between them. This CDR3 spans 14 amino acids. Germline CDR1 KGHSH, CDR2 LQKENI. CDR3 protein: CASSNNPGETEAFF. The CDR3 bases are TGTGCCAGCTCTAACAACCCCGGGGAGACTGAAGCTTTCTTT.

The chain couples TRBV2 to TRBJ1-2; 8 nucleotides agree with TRBD1. CDR1 and CDR2 from the germline V gene are SNHLY and FYNNEI. Unmatched junction bases numbered 1, after V lost 7 bases and J lost 3 bases. The CDR3 sequence is 12 residues long. The DNA for the CDR3 is TGTGCCAGCACACAGGGGGACTATGGCTACACCTTC. Protein sequence: CASTQGDYGYTF.

The rearrangement joins TRBV29-1 to TRBJ2-1; a weak D match, TRBD2 (7 bases). CDR3 length equals 13 residues. Germline V gene sequence: CDR1 SQVTM, CDR2 ANQGSEA. V gave up 8 bases and J gave up 3 bases, with 14 bases separating them. The CDR3 nucleotides read TGCAGCTTCTTGGGGGGGCACTACAATGAGCAGTTCTTC. It encodes CSFLGGHYNEQFF.

This sequence joins TRBV10-3 and TRBJ1-5; the match to TRBD1 covers 9 bases. From germline, CDR1 is ENHRY and CDR2 SYGVKD. The CDR3 has 17 amino acids. The V segment lost 6 bases and the J segment 1 base; nucleotides outside the gene matches: 10. The CDR3 nucleotides read TGTGCCATCAGCAAGGACAGGGGCGAAAGAAGCAATCAGCCCCAGCATTTT. It yields the protein CAISKDRGERSNQPQHF.

This clone is a singleton in its sample. The V gene is TRBV7-9, the J gene TRBJ1-2; D perhaps matches TRBD1 (5 bases). With 5 bases removed from V and 1 base from J, the gap between germline ends came to 11 bases. This CDR3 is 14 amino acids long. Germline V gene data show CDR1 as SEHNR and CDR2 as FQNEAQ (reference sequence). For the CDR3, the DNA is TGTGCCAGCAGCCTAGACAGAGTTAACTATGGCTACACCTTC. Its protein product is CASSLDRVNYGYTF.